This paragraph reports one T cell receptor beta chain. Germline V gives CDR1 SGHTA, CDR2 FQGNSA. V shed 5 bases, J shed 6 bases, and the junction held 7 bases outside the gene matches. The CDR3 spans 14 residues. This sample is part of a study of blood T cell repertoires in COVID-19. Study-wide context: Sources were T cells, B-cell-depleted T cells, or PBMCs; the material itself was cDNA or gDNA.

Sequencing was performed with immunoSEQ multiplex PCR; in TCRdb, only in-frame clones are kept and a portion is missing. Altogether about 200,000 clones are present, just under 85% being singletons, with the ten largest covering 6.5% to 8.5%. This TCR was recovered from a human donor with acute or convalescent COVID-19. The donor label of this sample is uncertain. Sequencing used peripheral blood. The chain is built from TRBV7-2 and TRBJ1-1; TRBD1 agrees at 9 bases. The CDR3 nucleotides are TGTGCCAGCAGCCCAGGGACAGGGAATCCTGAAGCTTTCTTT. Its translation is CASSPGTGNPEAFF.